This is a list of T cell receptor beta chains from one sample in a study of Tregs in tolerant kidney transplant recipients. Some clones are missing from TCRdb's copy, which holds only in-frame ones; the method was immunoSEQ multiplex PCR. The data show roughly 70,000 clones, over 75% seen once. The material was CD4+ T cells from blood (PBMCs), obtained 6 months after the transplant. All receptors come from a human patient who received a combined kidney and bone marrow transplant. T cells may partly derive from the graft donor. Each CDR3 is given with its conserved first and last residue. The order of the fields is V gene, D gene, CDR3 length, J gene, CDR3 protein, CDR3 DNA. The D gene is left open where the match is weak.

v_gene: TRBV7-2; d_gene: TRBD1; len: 15; j_gene: TRBJ1-1; CDR3aa: CASSTRTGSNTEAFF; CDR3nt: TGTGCCAGCAGCACGCGGACAGGGTCGAACACTGAAGCTTTCTTT
v_gene: TRBV6-6; d_gene: -; len: 15; j_gene: TRBJ1-2; CDR3aa: CASSPRLQGPYGYTF; CDR3nt: TGTGCCAGCAGCCCCAGATTACAGGGTCCCTATGGCTACACCTTC
v_gene: TRBV19; d_gene: -; len: 11; j_gene: TRBJ1-2; CDR3aa: CASSNLYGYTF; CDR3nt: TGTGCCAGTAGTAATTTATATGGCTACACCTTC
v_gene: TRBV9; d_gene: TRBD2; len: 14; j_gene: TRBJ2-7; CDR3aa: CASSVVGGSYEQYF; CDR3nt: TGTGCCAGCAGCGTAGTGGGGGGGTCCTACGAGCAGTACTTC
v_gene: TRBV27; d_gene: -; len: 15; j_gene: TRBJ2-3; CDR3aa: CASSQGTGETDTQYF; CDR3nt: TGTGCCAGCAGTCAAGGTACGGGGGAGACAGATACGCAGTATTTT
v_gene: TRBV5-1; d_gene: -; len: 14; j_gene: TRBJ2-1; CDR3aa: CASSLVLGKNEQFF; CDR3nt: TGCGCCAGCAGCTTGGTTCTGGGCAAGAATGAGCAGTTCTTC
v_gene: TRBV28; d_gene: -; len: 12; j_gene: TRBJ2-7; CDR3aa: CASSFTPVEQYF; CDR3nt: TGTGCCAGCAGTTTTACGCCAGTCGAGCAGTACTTC
v_gene: TRBV27; d_gene: TRBD1; len: 14; j_gene: TRBJ1-1; CDR3aa: CASTDPGQKTEAFF; CDR3nt: TGTGCCAGCACTGACCCGGGACAGAAGACTGAAGCTTTCTTT
v_gene: TRBV6-4; d_gene: TRBD1; len: 13; j_gene: TRBJ1-5; CDR3aa: CAVGTGVAQPQHF; CDR3nt: TGTGCCGTCGGGACAGGGGTTGCTCAGCCCCAGCATTTT
v_gene: TRBV7-8; d_gene: TRBD2; len: 16; j_gene: TRBJ2-5; CDR3aa: CASTDRGGREQETQYF; CDR3nt: TGTGCCAGCACCGACCGGGGCGGGAGGGAACAAGAGACCCAGTACTTC
v_gene: TRBV28; d_gene: -; len: 15; j_gene: TRBJ1-5; CDR3aa: CASEPAGFRNQPQHF; CDR3nt: TGTGCCAGCGAACCCGCGGGGTTTCGCAATCAGCCCCAGCATTTT
v_gene: TRBV11-3; d_gene: -; len: 17; j_gene: TRBJ2-7; CDR3aa: CASSWGRLEGAPYEQYF; CDR3nt: TGTGCCAGCAGCTGGGGGAGGTTGGAAGGAGCGCCCTACGAGCAGTACTTC
v_gene: TRBV4-2; d_gene: -; len: 15; j_gene: TRBJ2-7; CDR3aa: CASSQDGGVRYEQYF; CDR3nt: TGTGCCAGCAGCCAGGATGGCGGGGTCAGGTACGAGCAGTACTTC
v_gene: TRBV5-1; d_gene: TRBD1; len: 15; j_gene: TRBJ1-6; CDR3aa: CASSSPDRVGSPLHF; CDR3nt: TGCGCCAGCAGCTCCCCGGACAGGGTGGGATCACCCCTCCACTTT